The 17 T cell receptor beta chains presented below share a single source sample, sequenced in a study of neurological immune-mediated disorders. TCRdb itself ran the 5' RACE reads through MiXCR, one entry per CDR3 protein. The sample yields tens of thousands of distinct CDR3 sequences, less than 9% seen once. The source material was CD4+ T cells from blood. The receptors originated from a man between 50 and 59 years old in good health.

This clonotype was picked up many times. The V and J genes are TRBV28 and TRBJ2-3; D unclear. The ends were cut back, 2 bases at V and 1 base at J, with 7 bases in the middle. The CDR3 is 14 residues long. Germline CDR1 MDHEN, CDR2 SYDVKM. The CDR3 coding sequence is TGTGCCAGCAGTTTACGGCAGCGCACAGATACGCAGTATTTT. Its translation is CASSLRQRTDTQYF.

This clonotype was seen repeatedly, ten times or more. The CDR3 reads CASSSGFTGNEQFF. The CDR3 nucleotides read TGTGCCAGCAGCTCGGGCTTCACGGGCAATGAGCAGTTCTTC. V gene TRBV9 combines with J gene TRBJ2-1; D is uncertain. The germline gives CDR1 SGDLS, CDR2 YYNGEE. V lost 4 bases, J lost 6 bases, and 14 bases lay in between. The CDR3 is 14 amino acids.

Many counts were recorded for this clonotype. The genes are TRBV7-3 and TRBJ2-3, with TRBD2 identical over 8 bases. J was trimmed by 3 bases and V by 5 bases; bases with no gene match: 7. The germline gives CDR1 SGHTA, CDR2 FQGTGA. CDR3 length: 15 residues. CDR3 protein: CASSPGGGRTDTQYF. DNA for the CDR3: TGTGCCAGCAGCCCGGGGGGGGGCCGGACAGATACGCAGTATTTT.

This clonotype occurred many times. The J gene is TRBJ1-2, the V gene TRBV20-1; a possible D gene is TRBD1 (5 bases). Trimming pared 3 bases from V and 3 bases from J, leaving 14 bases between. In germline, CDR1 is DFQATT, CDR2 SNEGSKA (reference sequence). The CDR3 totals 14 residues. CDR3 DNA sequence: TGCAGTGCTAGGTCCGGCCAGGGCTACTATGGCTACACCTTC. Amino acids: CSARSGQGYYGYTF.

This clonotype was seen ten or more times. This chain uses TRBV7-2 with TRBJ2-7, with a tentative D call TRBD2 (6 bases). The CDR3 sequence is 15 residues long. The V gene lost 1 base and the J gene lost 2 bases, with 12 bases spanning the gap. Germline lookup yields CDR1 SGHTA and CDR2 FQGNSA. This CDR3 is CASSLEAGGTYEQYF. The CDR3 DNA follows: TGTGCCAGCAGCTTAGAAGCGGGCGGAACCTACGAGCAGTACTTC.

This clonotype occurred many times. The rearrangement uses TRBV4-1 and TRBJ2-3, with D possibly TRBD1 on 5 matching bases. The CDR3 sequence is 15 residues long. From germline, CDR1 is MGHRA and CDR2 YSYEKL. Trimming took 1 base from V and 8 from J, leaving 16 bases between them. CDR3 amino acids: CASSQGSVRVSTQYF. As DNA, the CDR3 is TGCGCCAGCAGCCAAGGATCCGTCAGGGTCTCTACGCAGTATTTT.

This clonotype has just a few counts. The chain recombines TRBV5-4 with TRBJ2-1; no clear D. Germline V CDR1 and CDR2: SGHNT, YYREEE (reference sequence). The length of the CDR3 is 12 residues. V was cut by 1 base and J by 7 bases, with 6 bases left in between. The CDR3 spells CASSLTENEQFF. The CDR3 DNA follows: TGTGCCAGCAGCTTGACTGAGAATGAGCAGTTCTTC.

This clonotype showed up many times. This chain links TRBV7-2 with TRBJ2-3; D unclear. The length of the CDR3 is 13 residues. Germline V CDR1 and CDR2: SGHTA, FQGNSA. V lost 4 bases and J 8 bases, leaving 13 bases between the germline ends. The CDR3 loop reads CASSYAQAGTQYF. CDR3 DNA sequence: TGTGCCAGCAGCTACGCGCAGGCCGGTACGCAGTATTTT.

This clonotype was seen ten or more times. This chain connects TRBV20-1 to TRBJ2-7; the D is unclear. Trimming left V 2 bases short and J 4 bases short, with 9 bases between. From germline, CDR1 is DFQATT and CDR2 SNEGSKA (reference sequence). This CDR3 comprises 12 residues. CDR3 in amino acids: CSARLVSYEQYF. CDR3 nucleotide sequence: TGCAGTGCTAGACTAGTCTCTTACGAGCAGTACTTC.

This clonotype occurred many times. V and J are TRBV29-1 and TRBJ2-3; the match to TRBD2 covers 13 bases. V gave up 8 bases and J gave up 6 bases; unmatched junction bases: 8. Germline V gene sequence: CDR1 SQVTM, CDR2 ANQGSEA. The CDR3 contains 14 residues. The CDR3 DNA reads TGCAGCACAGGGACTAGCGGGAAATCCGATACGCAGTATTTT. Protein sequence: CSTGTSGKSDTQYF.

This clonotype showed up many times. The chain recombines TRBV19 with TRBJ2-5, with 7 bases fitting TRBD1. CDR1 and CDR2 (germline): LNHDA, SQIVND (reference sequence). V shed 3 bases and J 5 bases; nucleotides not matched to a gene: 3. The CDR3 covers 13 residues. CDR3 region: CASSIGTVETQYF. The CDR3, as DNA: TGTGCCAGTAGTATTGGGACAGTGGAGACCCAGTACTTC. The full variable domain, its missing parts supplied by reference TRBV19 and TRBJ2-5, is DGGITQSPKYLFRKEGQNVTLSCEQNLNHDAMYWYRQDPGQGLRLIYYSQIVNDFQKGDIAEGYSVSREKKESFPLTVTSAQKNPTAFYLCASSIGTVETQYFGPGTRLLVL.

This chain connects TRBV11-1 to TRBJ2-7, with TRBD1 matching over 9 bases. Germline V gene lookup returns CDR1 SGHAT and CDR2 FQDESV (reference sequence). V lost 5 bases, J lost 5 bases, and 7 bases stayed unmatched. The CDR3 consists of 14 residues. DNA of the CDR3: TGTGCCAGCAGCCCATGGACAGGGGTAAACGAGCAGTACTTC. Translation gives CASSPWTGVNEQYF.

In this sample, this clonotype turned up many times. The chain combines TRBV28 with TRBJ2-5, with a tentative D call TRBD2 (7 bases). With 3 bases removed from V and 5 bases from J, the gap between germline ends came to 22 bases. There are 17 residues in the CDR3. The germline V gene encodes CDR1 MDHEN and CDR2 SYDVKM. The CDR3 DNA follows: TGTGCCAGCAGTTTGGGCGGTCGTCGGGGGGCGGCGGAGACCCAGTACTTC. This codes for CASSLGGRRGAAETQYF.

This rearrangement joins TRBV3-1 to TRBJ2-6; no firm D call. The CDR3 runs 16 residues. In germline, CDR1 is LGHDT, CDR2 YNNKEL (reference sequence). Trimming took 4 bases from V and 1 from J, leaving 11 bases between them. The CDR3 protein is CASSLHGASGANVLTF. The CDR3 nucleotides read TGTGCCAGCAGCCTTCATGGCGCATCTGGGGCCAACGTCCTGACTTTC.

By share, this clonotype ranks as medium-sized. This chain joins TRBV6-2 or TRBV6-3 and TRBJ2-7, with 7 bases lining up with TRBD1. Losses at the gene ends were 1 base for V and 5 bases for J; bases not matched to a gene: 11. This CDR3 is built from 16 residues. CDR1 and CDR2 from the germline V gene are MNHEY and SVGEGT. CDR3 coding DNA: TGTGCCAGCAGTTACTGGATTGACAGGGTGTCGGACGAGCAGTACTTC. As protein: CASSYWIDRVSDEQYF.

This clonotype occurred many times. A read error is possible here, since a much larger clone lies one base away. J is TRBJ2-7 and V is TRBV7-2; TRBD1 aligns across 12 bases. This CDR3 is built from 16 residues. After removal of 6 bases from V and 5 bases from J, the junction contained 11 bases not matched to a gene. Germline CDR1 reads SGHTA; CDR2 reads FQGNSA. The CDR3 coding sequence is TGTGCCAGCAGTCCAGGGGTGGGACAGGGGGCTAACGAGCAGTACTTC. Protein: CASSPGVGQGANEQYF.

This clonotype came up many times. V is TRBV20-1 and J is TRBJ2-7; D is perhaps TRBD2 (6 bases). The V gene's germline CDR1 is DFQATT and CDR2 SNEGSKA (reference sequence). The V end lost 1 base, the J end lost 5 bases, and 18 bases lay between the germline ends. The CDR3 sequence is 15 residues long. The DNA for the CDR3 is TGCAGTGCTAGAGTTAGCCTCCCGGGAGTGAACGAGCAGTACTTC. It specifies CSARVSLPGVNEQYF.